A single T cell receptor beta chain is shown here with its context. The target antigen is unknown. TCRdb fed the 5' RACE reads into MiXCR, producing one record per CDR3 protein. Here the sample spans some 730,000 distinct CDR3 sequences, 15% to 20% being singletons. This sample was taken from a study of identical twins. In every case, the donor was a healthy Caucasian. The study's findings and limits: Less excess twin sharing appeared in beta out-of-frame sequences.

Per germline, CDR1 ENHRY and CDR2 SYGVKD. Losses at the gene ends were 10 bases for V and 4 bases for J; bases not matched to a gene: 4. CDR3 length: 12 residues. The sample was also reused in another study, on T cells expressing NK-cell markers. That study adds: The study found dominant NKG2C+ clonotypes at roughly 1.0-8% of CD8+ T cells in roughly six donors.

Sequencing was done on a sample of PBMCs. The sequence derives from a woman aged 18 to 35 in good health. This chain links TRBV10-3 with TRBJ2-3, with 8 nucleotides matching TRBD2. The CDR3: CATSGGADTQYF. The CDR3 DNA reads as TGTGCCACAAGCGGGGGAGCAGATACGCAGTATTTT.